Following are 23 T cell receptor beta chains from one sample sequenced in a study of cytomegalovirus exposure and HLA in healthy donors. It was with 60 Vbeta and 13 Jbeta primers that the PCR ran. Libraries were prepared by immunoSEQ multiplex PCR; TCRdb keeps only in-frame clonotypes and omits some of them. The sample includes roughly 190,000 clones, roughly 87% seen only once; the top ten take 0.9% to 1.2%. Specimen: PBMCs. These receptors all come from a boy younger than 10 in good health and CMV-seronegative.

The chain couples TRBV30 to TRBJ1-2; D may be TRBD1 (5 bases). V lost 1 base and J lost 5, with 17 bases in between. There are 15 residues in the CDR3. Germline-derived CDR1 and CDR2 are GTSNPN and SVGIG (reference sequence). The CDR3: CAWSESGTFGYGYTF. The CDR3 nucleotides read TGTGCCTGGAGTGAATCAGGGACTTTTGGGTATGGCTACACCTTC.

The chain employs TRBV5-1 and TRBJ2-1, with 10 bases fitting TRBD2. Looked up from germline, CDR1 is SGHRS and CDR2 is YFSETQ. Trimming cost V 2 bases and J 7 bases; bases outside gene matches: 6. The CDR3 loop spans 15 amino acids. The CDR3 nucleotides are TGCGCCAGCAGCTTTAATAGCGGGGGGCGGAATGAGCAGTTCTTC. Translated: CASSFNSGGRNEQFF.

This chain connects TRBV6-5 to TRBJ2-7, with 7 bases lining up with TRBD1. Germline trimming cut 7 bases from V and 9 bases from J; bases unmatched to any gene: 6. Germline assignment: CDR1 MNHEY and CDR2 SVGAGI. The CDR3 spans 11 residues. CDR3 DNA: TGTGCCAGCACCGCCGGGACAGTGCAGTACTTC. Translating gives CASTAGTVQYF.

The J gene is TRBJ2-7, the V gene TRBV19, with a tentative D call TRBD1 (6 bases). Trimming removed 0 bases from V and 0 bases from J, with 15 bases in between. The CDR3 runs to 17 residues. Germline CDR1 is LNHDA and CDR2 is SQIVND (reference sequence). Here the CDR3 reads CASSIDLEQGYSYEQYF. The CDR3 nucleotides are TGTGCCAGTAGTATAGATCTAGAACAGGGATACTCCTACGAGCAGTACTTC.

V and J are TRBV30 and TRBJ1-5; a weak D match, TRBD1 (6 bases). Deletions cut 3 bases from V and 5 bases from J, with 11 bases between. The germline V gene has CDR1 GTSNPN and CDR2 SVGIG (reference sequence). CDR3 length: 13 residues. CDR3 protein: CAWSYGQYQPQHF. In DNA, the CDR3 is TGTGCCTGGAGCTATGGACAGTATCAGCCCCAGCATTTT.

The table lists this clone with a count of one. The chain couples TRBV6-1 to TRBJ1-2, with D unresolved. Germline V CDR1 and CDR2: MNHNS, SASEGT. V was clipped by 4 bases and J by 4 bases, with 13 bases between them. CDR3 length: 14 amino acids. The CDR3 reads CASSVADSSYGYTF. Here the CDR3 DNA reads TGTGCCAGCAGTGTGGCGGACTCTAGCTATGGCTACACCTTC.

The V call is TRBV29-1, the J call TRBJ2-1; D call uncertain. Germline V gene data show CDR1 as SQVTM and CDR2 as ANQGSEA. The CDR3 has 12 amino acids. Trimming stripped 5 bases from V and 3 bases from J, with 8 bases between. Written as DNA, the CDR3 is TGCAGCGTTTCGCCGAGCTACAATGAGCAGTTCTTC. Translation: CSVSPSYNEQFF.

The chain uses TRBV7-9 and TRBJ1-3; D is uncertain. V was pared by 10 bases and J by 0 bases, with 10 bases between. This CDR3 has 13 amino acids. Germline V gene data show CDR1 as SEHNR and CDR2 as FQNEAQ (reference sequence). Here the CDR3 reads CAISSASGNTIYF. The CDR3 DNA reads as TGTGCCATCTCTAGTGCCTCTGGAAACACCATATATTTT.

This chain links TRBV30 with TRBJ2-7; TRBD1 is a possible D gene (6 bases). The CDR3 sequence is 13 residues long. The germline V gene encodes CDR1 GTSNPN and CDR2 SVGIG (reference sequence). The ends were cut back, 3 bases at V and 7 bases at J, with 16 bases in the middle. CDR3 in DNA: TGTGCCTGGAGCAAGGGGGTGGCGTTGGAGCAGTACTTC. This codes for CAWSKGVALEQYF.

This sequence joins TRBV11-2 and TRBJ2-1, with 7 positions matching TRBD2. The CDR3 runs 15 residues. V dropped 6 bases and J dropped 5; count of bases not matched to a gene: 10. Germline V gene sequence: CDR1 SGHAT, CDR2 FQNNGV. The chain's CDR3 is CASRPGGSSHNEQFF. The CDR3 bases are TGTGCCAGCAGGCCCGGGGGGAGCAGCCACAATGAGCAGTTCTTC.

The rearrangement joins TRBV7-9 to TRBJ1-1, with TRBD1 matching 7 bases. The CDR3 length is 12 residues. The junction had 9 bases not matched to a gene; V was cut back by 4 bases and J by 13 bases. Germline V gene data show CDR1 as SEHNR and CDR2 as FQNEAQ (reference sequence). CDR3 DNA: TGTGCCAGCAGCTCGACAGGGTATGACGTTTTCTTT. This gives the protein CASSSTGYDVFF.

The V and J genes are TRBV5-8 and TRBJ2-7; possibly TRBD2 for D (5 bases). Per the germline V gene, CDR1 is SGHTS and CDR2 is YDEGEE. Trimming removed 1 base at V and 6 bases at J, with 11 bases between. This CDR3 comprises 13 residues. CDR3 bases: TGTGCCAGCAGCTTGTTTTCGGGGAGCGAGCAGTACTTC. This encodes CASSLFSGSEQYF. The full variable domain, rest sourced from reference TRBV5-8 and TRBJ2-7, is EAGVTQSPTHLIKTRGQQATLRCSPISGHTSVYWYQQALGLGLQFLLWYDEGEERNRGNFPPRFSGRQFPNYSSELNVNALELEDSALYLCASSLFSGSEQYFGPGTRLTVT.

On this clone: Different DNA sequences within this sample yield the same CDR3. The CDR3 protein is CAWSYTDRGNSPLHF. Here the CDR3 DNA reads TGTGCCTGGAGCTACACGGACAGGGGTAATTCACCCCTCCACTTT. The rearrangement uses TRBV30 and TRBJ1-6; 9 positions match TRBD1. Germline values: CDR1 GTSNPN, CDR2 SVGIG (reference sequence). The CDR3 is made up of 15 amino acids. The trim removed 3 bases at V and 6 bases at J, leaving 6 bases unmatched.

J is TRBJ2-1 and V is TRBV30, with TRBD2 as a possible D gene (5 bases). V lost 2 bases and J 1 base, leaving 12 bases between the germline ends. The germline gives CDR1 GTSNPN, CDR2 SVGIG (reference sequence). The CDR3 contains 15 residues. Written as DNA, the CDR3 is TGTGCCTGGAGTCCGGGAAGGTCGTCCTACAATGAGCAGTTCTTC. Translation: CAWSPGRSSYNEQFF. The full variable domain, its missing parts supplied by reference TRBV30 and TRBJ2-1, is SQTIHQWPATLVQPVGSPLSLECTVEGTSNPNLYWYRQAAGRGLQLLFYSVGIGQISSEVPQNLSASRPQDRQFILSSKKLLLSDSGFYLCAWSPGRSSYNEQFFGPGTRLTVL.

The chain uses TRBV28 and TRBJ2-7; D is uncertain. V was trimmed by 6 bases and J by 5 bases, leaving 8 bases between them. This CDR3 is 11 amino acids long. Germline CDR1 and CDR2: MDHEN and SYDVKM. CDR3 protein: CASSERDEQYF. CDR3 nucleotide sequence: TGTGCCAGCAGCGAGCGAGACGAGCAGTACTTC.

V and J are TRBV27 and TRBJ2-3; D possibly corresponds to TRBD1 (6 bases). The CDR3 covers 14 residues. Germline CDR1 MNHEY, CDR2 SMNVEV (reference sequence). Trimming took 2 bases from V and 0 from J, leaving 6 bases between them. CDR3 region: CASSLQGSTDTQYF. The CDR3 DNA reads TGTGCCAGCAGTTTACAGGGGAGCACAGATACGCAGTATTTT.

This clone was seen only once. This rearrangement joins TRBV5-5 to TRBJ2-5, with 16 positions matching TRBD2. The CDR3 runs to 19 residues. After removal of 1 base from V and 5 bases from J, the junction contained 11 bases not matched to a gene. Germline V gene lookup returns CDR1 SGHKS and CDR2 YYEKEE (reference sequence). The CDR3 spells CASSLRFGTSGGAGETQYF. CDR3 nucleotides: TGTGCCAGCAGCTTGAGATTCGGGACTAGCGGGGGGGCCGGGGAGACCCAGTACTTC.

The CDR3 DNA sequence: TGTGCCTGGAGTAGACCGGGACACACGAACACCGGGGAGCTGTTTTTT. Protein product: CAWSRPGHTNTGELFF. The chain couples TRBV30 to TRBJ2-2; D possibly corresponds to TRBD1 (6 bases). Germline CDR1 and CDR2: GTSNPN and SVGIG (reference sequence). The length of the CDR3 is 16 residues. V lost 2 bases to trimming and J lost 0 bases, with 13 bases between them.

V usage is TRBV11-2 and J usage is TRBJ2-6; TRBD2 matches 8 bases. Germline V lookup: CDR1 SGHAT, CDR2 FQNNGV. The CDR3 has 19 amino acids. Unmatched junction bases numbered 12, after V lost 5 bases and J lost 0 bases. DNA of the CDR3: TGTGCCAGCAGCCCTAACCGGGGGGGACTATTCTCTGGGGCCAACGTCCTGACTTTC. Its translation is CASSPNRGGLFSGANVLTF.

This clone was picked up a small number of times. The CDR3 protein is CASSLLAVNTEAFF. CDR3 bases: TGTGCCAGCAGCTTGTTGGCGGTGAACACTGAAGCTTTCTTT. The genes are TRBV7-9 and TRBJ1-1; D gene ambiguous. Germline assignment: CDR1 SEHNR and CDR2 FQNEAQ (reference sequence). V was cut by 3 bases and J by 0 bases, with 8 bases left in between. This CDR3 contains 14 residues.

The gene calls are TRBV7-6 and TRBJ2-2, with 13 nucleotides matching TRBD2. This CDR3 is built from 17 residues. With 3 bases clipped from V and 6 bases from J, the junction kept 7 bases outside the gene matches. Germline values: CDR1 SGHVS, CDR2 FNYEAQ. The CDR3 reads CASSFSGGLAGSGELFF. In nucleotides, the CDR3 is TGTGCCAGCAGCTTCTCCGGGGGACTAGCGGGATCCGGGGAGCTGTTTTTT.

The V call is TRBV4-1, the J call TRBJ2-7; D possibly corresponds to TRBD2 (5 bases). The CDR3 runs to 16 residues. Germline CDR1 and CDR2: MGHRA and YSYEKL. Trimming pared 3 bases from V and 3 bases from J, leaving 18 bases between. The CDR3 DNA follows: TGCGCCAGCAGCCAGATAGCCGGGATAACGAACTACGAGCAGTACTTC. The encoded protein is CASSQIAGITNYEQYF.

The V call is TRBV6-5, the J call TRBJ1-2; 10 bases fit TRBD1. This CDR3 comprises 13 residues. Germline lookup yields CDR1 MNHEY and CDR2 SVGAGI. The V and J ends lost 6 bases and 8 bases, in that order; junction bases with no gene match: 6. In DNA, the CDR3 is TGTGCCAGCAGGCGACCGGGACAGGGGGGCTACACCTTC. This gives the protein CASRRPGQGGYTF.